Presented here are 11 T cell receptor beta chains from one specimen sequenced in a study of CD8+ T cells in alopecia areata. RNA was isolated and reverse transcribed to cDNA, the sequencing template. Generated by immunoSEQ multiplex PCR, the TCRdb table keeps only in-frame clones and is missing some. The table lists 120,000 or so clones, 58% of them singletons. Treatment indicated: oral pan-JAK inhibitor, 5-10 mg twice daily. The specimen comprised CD8+ T cells sorted from blood, sampled at week 4, from a patient treated with tofacitinib. These receptor sequences come from a human donor with alopecia areata.

This clone was found a few times. This rearrangement joins TRBV9 to TRBJ2-1; possibly TRBD2 for D (6 bases). CDR3 length: 16 amino acids. The V gene lost 0 bases and the J gene lost 5 bases, with 15 bases spanning the gap. Per the germline V gene, CDR1 is SGDLS and CDR2 is YYNGEE. The CDR3 nucleotides are TGTGCCAGCAGCGTAGGCGTGGGGGGTTTCGACAATGAGCAGTTCTTC. Protein: CASSVGVGGFDNEQFF. The full variable domain, completed using reference TRBV9 and TRBJ2-1, is DSGVTQTPKHLITATGQRVTLRCSPRSGDLSVYWYQQSLDQGLQFLIQYYNGEERAKGNILERFSAQQFPDLHSELNLSSLELGDSALYFCASSVGVGGFDNEQFFGPGTRLTVL.

The V and J genes are TRBV4-3 and TRBJ2-2; D gene uncertain. V dropped 0 bases and J dropped 3 bases, with 8 bases sitting between them. The V gene's germline CDR1 is LGHNA and CDR2 YSLEER. CDR3 length: 15 residues. The CDR3 is CASSQDRTHTGELFF. The CDR3, as DNA: TGCGCCAGCAGCCAAGATCGTACCCACACCGGGGAGCTGTTTTTT.

The V and J genes are TRBV4-3 and TRBJ2-3; the match to TRBD1 covers 11 bases. Germline V gene lookup returns CDR1 LGHNA and CDR2 YSLEER. V gave up 3 bases and J gave up 4 bases; unmatched junction bases: 6. The CDR3 runs to 16 residues. In DNA form, the CDR3 reads TGCGCCAGCAGCCAGGATCCGGGACAGGGGGCAGATACGCAGTATTTT. Translation: CASSQDPGQGADTQYF.

This clone was observed a handful of times. The chain uses TRBV29-1 and TRBJ2-2, with D uncertain. Trimming removed 4 bases from V and 2 bases from J, with 11 bases in between. Germline V gene lookup returns CDR1 SQVTM and CDR2 ANQGSEA. The CDR3 is 14 residues long. The DNA for the CDR3 is TGCAGCGTTGCCGGACGGTTAAACACCGGGGAGCTGTTTTTT. This sequence encodes CSVAGRLNTGELFF.

The J gene is TRBJ1-5, the V gene TRBV30; possible D gene TRBD1, 5 bases. The germline V gene has CDR1 GTSNPN and CDR2 SVGIG (reference sequence). The CDR3 runs to 13 residues. V gave up 0 bases and J gave up 5 bases, with 8 bases separating them. The DNA of the CDR3 is TGTGCCTGGAGTGTAATGGGGGATCAGCCCCAGCATTTT. Its translation: CAWSVMGDQPQHF.

This chain joins TRBV27 and TRBJ2-1; D is uncertain. This CDR3 contains 14 residues. V lost 3 bases and J lost 0, with 6 bases in between. Germline CDR1 is MNHEY and CDR2 is SMNVEV (reference sequence). For the CDR3, the DNA is TGTGCCAGCAGTTTCTTCAGCTCCTACAATGAGCAGTTCTTC. Encoded protein: CASSFFSSYNEQFF.

The sample holds a few counts of this clone. The V call is TRBV30, the J call TRBJ2-1; TRBD1 matches at 7 bases. V was pared by 8 bases and J by 8 bases, with 12 bases of the junction left unmatched. Germline lookup yields CDR1 GTSNPN and CDR2 SVGIG (reference sequence). The CDR3 spans 13 residues. The CDR3 sequence is CAGIRDRDDEQFF. In DNA form, the CDR3 reads TGTGCCGGAATCCGAGACAGGGACGATGAGCAGTTCTTC.

The rearrangement uses TRBV29-1 and TRBJ1-2, with D uncertain. CDR3 size: 13 residues. V gave up 0 bases and J gave up 5 bases, with 10 bases separating them. CDR1 SQVTM and CDR2 ANQGSEA come from the germline V gene. The CDR3 reads CSVEELSGYGYTF. In DNA, the CDR3 is TGCAGCGTTGAAGAGTTGTCAGGTTATGGCTACACCTTC.

The chain links TRBV5-1 to TRBJ2-3; D is perhaps TRBD1 (5 bases). CDR1 and CDR2 from the germline V gene are SGHRS and YFSETQ. Between the trimmed V and J ends, which lost 4 bases and 2 bases, there was a span of 17 bases. CDR3 length: 16 amino acids. The CDR3 bases are TGCGCCAGCAGCCCTATTTCACGACAGTTCACAGATACGCAGTATTTT. It encodes CASSPISRQFTDTQYF.

This sequence joins TRBV30 and TRBJ1-1; the D is unclear. CDR3 length: 13 residues. Between the trimmed V and J ends, which lost 4 bases and 4 bases, there was a span of 13 bases. Germline-derived CDR1 and CDR2 are GTSNPN and SVGIG (reference sequence). CDR3 coding DNA: TGTGCCTGGACAGCGGTAGGCGGCACTGAAGCTTTCTTT. Residues: CAWTAVGGTEAFF.

The chain joins TRBV14 to TRBJ1-6; no firm D call. The CDR3 is 14 amino acids. Trimming shortened V by 0 bases and J by 9 bases, and 9 bases separated the two germline ends. CDR1 is SGHDN, CDR2 FVKESK, per germline. Written as DNA, the CDR3 is TGTGCCAGCAGCCAAGATAGGGAGGTTTCACCCCTCCACTTT. Translation gives CASSQDREVSPLHF.